This record covers a single T cell receptor (beta chain). Its cognate antigen is unknown. The CDR3 totals 16 residues. Per the germline V gene, CDR1 is SGHNT and CDR2 is YENEEA. With 4 bases clipped from V and 1 base from J, the junction kept 3 bases outside the gene matches. Samples were taken several times over chemoradiotherapy. Assay used: immunoSEQ multiplex PCR; TCRdb lists only in-frame clones, some missing. The sample lists 25,000 to 30,000 clones, 90% to 95% occurring once. The sample belongs to a study of chemoradiotherapy in HPV16-positive cancers. The study's findings and limits: Better recurrence-free survival went with HPV-responsive T-cell expansion in HPV16-positive patients.

This specimen consisted of blood, obtained from a patient who underwent chemoradiotherapy. The clonotype was recovered from a human donor with HPV-associated anogenital cancer. The rearrangement links TRBV11-3 to TRBJ2-1, with 11 positions matching TRBD2. The CDR3 spells CASSSRTSGSYNEQFF. The CDR3 nucleotides read TGTGCCAGCAGCTCCCGGACTAGCGGGTCCTACAATGAGCAGTTCTTC.